Shown below are 2 T cell receptor beta chains from a single sample sequenced in a study of monozygotic twins with inflammatory bowel disease. TCRdb reprocessed the 5' RACE reads; each CDR3 protein has one entry and no DNA is given. The ten most abundant clones cover around 2.6% of a sample with 350,000 to 400,000 distinct CDR3 sequences. Sequencing was done on a sample of blood. The receptor source for this set is a human donor with ulcerative colitis or Crohn's disease, or a healthy co-twin of an affected twin (not recorded which).

This chain joins TRBV28 and TRBJ2-2; no DNA is available, so the TRBD1 call from TCRdb remains unchecked. This CDR3 contains 14 residues. Germline CDR1 MDHEN, CDR2 SYDVKM. CDR3 region: CASSFSQWAGELFF.

The chain uses TRBV20-1 and TRBJ2-5; TCRdb's D call, TRBD1, is unchecked because there is no DNA. Germline CDR1 and CDR2: DFQATT and SNEGSKA (reference sequence). The CDR3 runs 15 residues. The CDR3 spells CSARDPGTDQETQYF.